This TCR beta chain is drawn from a study of cytomegalovirus exposure and HLA in healthy donors. This CDR3 has 16 amino acids. Germline V gives CDR1 SGHTA, CDR2 FQGTGA. V was clipped by 5 bases and J by 4 bases; unmatched bases: 11. Note on this clone: Antigen: not known.

The PCR was carried out with 60 Vbeta primers and 13 Jbeta primers. Clones were sequenced by immunoSEQ multiplex PCR, and TCRdb holds only the in-frame ones, with some missing. The data contain 65,000 to 90,000 clones, more than 70% of them seen just once; the ten biggest clones take up about 4.2%. Findings and caveats of the study: Cytomegalovirus-associated status was assigned to approximately 160 TCR beta chains. As a later analysis showed, several of the most significant clusters appeared to be linked to common viral pathogens.

Sample: PBMCs. This chain connects TRBV7-3 to TRBJ1-5; TRBD1 agrees at 7 bases. This TCR came from a man aged 55 to 69 in good health and CMV-seronegative. The CDR3 DNA reads TGTGCCAGCAGCCCACTTAATACAGGGGCTAATCAGCCCCAGCATTTT. This codes for CASSPLNTGANQPQHF.